The 18 T cell receptor beta chains below all came from one sample that was sequenced in a study of beta chain features in type 1 diabetes. Every isolated RNA sample was fully reverse transcribed, so sequencing captured expressed TCRB transcripts. The method was immunoSEQ multiplex PCR; TCRdb's version includes in-frame clones alone and lacks a portion of them. The profile shows about 360,000 clones, 10% to 15% of them singletons. The material sequenced was naive CD4+ T cells from blood. These receptors were taken from a young man in good health.

The chain carries TRBV7-3 and TRBJ2-7, with D possibly matching TRBD1 (5 bases). The CDR3 sequence is 14 residues long. Trimming pared 4 bases from V and 0 bases from J, leaving 10 bases between. Looked up from germline, CDR1 is SGHTA and CDR2 is FQGTGA. CDR3 residues: CASSWARGSYEQYF. CDR3 sequence (DNA): TGTGCCAGCAGCTGGGCAAGGGGCTCCTACGAGCAGTACTTC.

The rearrangement joins TRBV29-1 to TRBJ2-5, with 8 bases identical to TRBD1. The J segment lost 5 bases and the V segment lost 7 bases, leaving 9 bases of the junction unmatched. Germline assignment: CDR1 SQVTM and CDR2 ANQGSEA. The CDR3 length is 13 residues. In DNA, the CDR3 is TGCAGCGCTAGGACAGGGTCTCGGGAGACCCAGTACTTC. Encoded protein: CSARTGSRETQYF.

This clone was seen more than once but under ten times. Here the CDR3 reads CASSSTGPTEAFF. CDR3 coding DNA: TGTGCCAGCAGCTCGACAGGGCCCACTGAAGCTTTCTTT. V and J are TRBV7-9 and TRBJ1-1, with 7 bases fitting TRBD1. The germline V gene has CDR1 SEHNR and CDR2 FQNEAQ (reference sequence). This CDR3 contains 13 residues. J lost 4 bases, V lost 4 bases, and 3 bases had no gene match.

This chain links TRBV18 with TRBJ2-1; the match to TRBD2 covers 7 bases. The J segment lost 0 bases and the V segment lost 2 bases, leaving 1 base of the junction unmatched. Germline assignment: CDR1 KGHSH and CDR2 LQKENI. CDR3 length equals 15 residues. The CDR3 DNA reads TGTGCCAGCTCACCAGGACTAGTCTCCTACAATGAGCAGTTCTTC. Translated: CASSPGLVSYNEQFF.

The chain employs TRBV28 and TRBJ1-2; 7 bases fit TRBD1. The V segment lost 8 bases and the J segment 8 bases; nucleotides outside the gene matches: 14. The CDR3 sequence is 14 residues long. Germline CDR1 and CDR2: MDHEN and SYDVKM. The CDR3 here is CASGPWTGHGGYTF. The CDR3 nucleotides are TGTGCCAGCGGGCCCTGGACAGGCCACGGGGGCTACACCTTC.

The chain recombines TRBV30 with TRBJ2-7; D is perhaps TRBD1 (5 bases). There are 15 residues in the CDR3. Trimming took 3 bases from V and 2 from J, leaving 17 bases between them. CDR1 and CDR2 (germline): GTSNPN, SVGIG (reference sequence). Here the CDR3 reads CAWSPGPTMAYEQYF. The DNA of the CDR3 is TGTGCCTGGAGCCCAGGGCCGACCATGGCCTACGAGCAGTACTTC.

This clone was observed a few times. The V and J genes are TRBV28 and TRBJ2-1, with 10 bases matching TRBD1. Germline loops: CDR1 MDHEN, CDR2 SYDVKM. The CDR3 spans 15 residues. V was clipped by 6 bases and J by 5 bases; unmatched bases: 7. As DNA, the CDR3 is TGTGCCAGCAGGGAAGCCGGGACAGGGGACAATGAGCAGTTCTTC. This sequence encodes CASREAGTGDNEQFF.

The chain has TRBV2 and TRBJ1-1, with D possibly being TRBD1 (6 bases). Trimming cost V 7 bases and J 1 base, with 19 bases left between them. This CDR3 spans 16 amino acids. Germline V gives CDR1 SNHLY, CDR2 FYNNEI. The CDR3 DNA reads as TGTGCCAGCACCCCCGCCTTGACAGGCGGGAACACTGAAGCTTTCTTT. This codes for CASTPALTGGNTEAFF.

The sample holds many counts of this clone. The chain has TRBV29-1 and TRBJ2-1, with 14 nucleotides matching TRBD2. Germline CDR1 is SQVTM and CDR2 is ANQGSEA. Trimming removed 4 bases from V and 10 bases from J; junction bases left unmatched: 12. The CDR3 runs 16 residues. The CDR3 nucleotides are TGCAGCGTTGGAAATCCGGGACTAGCGGGAGAGCGGGAGCAGTTCTTC. This gives the protein CSVGNPGLAGEREQFF.

This clone turned up a few times. This chain connects TRBV5-5 to TRBJ1-5; a possible D gene is TRBD1 (5 bases). This CDR3 contains 14 residues. CDR1 and CDR2 from the germline V gene are SGHKS and YYEKEE (reference sequence). The V end lost 0 bases, the J end lost 7 bases, and 11 bases lay between the germline ends. CDR3 region: CASSLEGEGQPQHF. CDR3 sequence (DNA): TGTGCCAGCAGCTTGGAAGGGGAAGGACAGCCCCAGCATTTT.

The rearrangement links TRBV28 to TRBJ2-1; TRBD2 matches 12 bases. The CDR3 is made up of 18 amino acids. Trimming at V came to 4 bases and at J to 9 bases, leaving 16 bases not matched to a gene. Germline loops: CDR1 MDHEN, CDR2 SYDVKM. As DNA, the CDR3 is TGTGCCAGCAGTTCCGGACTAGCGGGAAGGGGATTGGCGGCTGAGCAGTTCTTC. Amino acid sequence: CASSSGLAGRGLAAEQFF.

The rearrangement joins TRBV7-2 to TRBJ2-7; D call uncertain. V gave up 3 bases and J gave up 0 bases, with 12 bases separating them. Germline V gene data show CDR1 as SGHTA and CDR2 as FQGNSA. The length of the CDR3 is 15 residues. The CDR3 DNA sequence: TGTGCCAGCAGCTTGTTTGTCAGGTTCTCCTACGAGCAGTACTTC. Translating it yields CASSLFVRFSYEQYF.

This clone turned up a few times. The chain is built from TRBV5-4 and TRBJ1-6; D may be TRBD1 (5 bases). In germline, CDR1 is SGHNT, CDR2 YYREEE (reference sequence). V was clipped by 9 bases and J by 3 bases, with 16 bases between them. The CDR3 has 15 amino acids. As DNA, the CDR3 is TGTGCCACCCGTCCGGGGAGGGGCTATAATTCACCCCTCCACTTT. Translating gives CATRPGRGYNSPLHF.

The gene calls are TRBV10-3 and TRBJ2-3, with 7 bases identical to TRBD1. V lost 0 bases, J lost 2 bases, and 2 bases stayed unmatched. The CDR3 is 15 residues long. Per the germline V gene, CDR1 is ENHRY and CDR2 is SYGVKD. The CDR3 DNA follows: TGTGCCATCAGTGAGTCGGGGACAGACACAGATACGCAGTATTTT. Translating it yields CAISESGTDTDTQYF.

This clone was detected only a few times. The gene calls are TRBV4-2 and TRBJ1-4; 7 bases are shared with TRBD1. CDR3 length: 16 residues. Looked up from germline, CDR1 is LGHNA and CDR2 is YNFKEQ. V lost 1 base, J lost 0 bases, and 2 bases stayed unmatched. The CDR3, as DNA: TGTGCCAGCAGCCAAGGACAGGGCACAACTAATGAAAAACTGTTTTTT. Residues: CASSQGQGTTNEKLFF.

This sequence joins TRBV5-1 and TRBJ2-1, with 8 bases lining up with TRBD1. This CDR3 has 14 residues. V shed 7 bases, J shed 3 bases, and the junction held 6 bases outside the gene matches. Germline V gene sequence: CDR1 SGHRS, CDR2 YFSETQ. The CDR3 is CASETGTGYNEQFF. The CDR3 bases are TGCGCCAGCGAAACCGGGACAGGCTACAATGAGCAGTTCTTC. The full variable domain, with the rest looked up from reference TRBV5-1 and TRBJ2-1, is KAGVTQTPRYLIKTRGQQVTLSCSPISGHRSVSWYQQTPGQGLQFLFEYFSETQRNKGNFPGRFSGRQFSNSRSEMNVSTLELGDSALYLCASETGTGYNEQFFGPGTRLTVL.

V is TRBV15 and J is TRBJ1-1, with D perhaps matching TRBD1 (5 bases). The CDR3 runs 15 residues. Looked up from germline, CDR1 is LNHNV and CDR2 is YYDKDF (reference sequence). The germline V and J ends were trimmed by 1 base and 4 bases, with 13 bases remaining between them. The chain's CDR3 is CATSRAGSVGTEAFF. The CDR3 coding sequence is TGTGCCACCAGCAGAGCAGGGTCTGTGGGCACTGAAGCTTTCTTT.

In nucleotides, the CDR3 is TGTGCCAGCAGCAAATCACTAGGGGGCTATGGCTACACCTTC. It translates to CASSKSLGGYGYTF. V gene TRBV21-1 combines with J gene TRBJ1-2; the table's D call, TRBD1, was not checked against the DNA. TRBV21-1 is designated a pseudogene. This CDR3 is 14 amino acids long.